This passage covers 32 T cell receptor beta chains from one sample sequenced in a study of CD8+ T cells in alopecia areata. Following extraction, RNA underwent reverse transcription to cDNA, which served as the sequencing template. The assay was immunoSEQ multiplex PCR, and TCRdb's table has in-frame clones only and misses some. The sample records some 210,000 clones, around 65% being singletons. Treatment described: oral pan-JAK inhibitor, 5-10 mg twice daily. This specimen consisted of CD4+ T cells sorted from blood, obtained between weeks 43 and 45, from a patient treated with tofacitinib. The receptors derive from a human donor with alopecia areata.

The sample holds a few counts of this clone. The genes are TRBV5-1 and TRBJ1-1, with 7 bases that match TRBD1. This CDR3 is built from 15 residues. Germline V gene data show CDR1 as SGHRS and CDR2 as YFSETQ. V shed 4 bases, J shed 1 base, and the junction held 7 bases outside the gene matches. Here the CDR3 DNA reads TGCGCCAGCAGCCTTTCCGGGACAGCGAACACTGAAGCTTTCTTT. Amino acid sequence: CASSLSGTANTEAFF.

This clone was detected only once. CDR3 amino acids: CASSPLSNQPQHF. Written as DNA, the CDR3 is TGTGCCAGCTCACCTCTTAGCAATCAGCCCCAGCATTTT. V usage is TRBV18 and J usage is TRBJ1-5; D is unresolved. The germline V gene encodes CDR1 KGHSH and CDR2 LQKENI. The CDR3 spans 13 residues. The germline V and J ends were trimmed by 3 bases and 0 bases, with 3 bases remaining between them.

V usage is TRBV9 and J usage is TRBJ2-1, with TRBD1 identical over 7 bases. Germline values: CDR1 SGDLS, CDR2 YYNGEE. J was trimmed by 2 bases and V by 3 bases; bases with no gene match: 8. This CDR3 comprises 16 residues. The CDR3 loop is CASSAADRRTYNEQFF. As DNA, the CDR3 is TGTGCCAGCAGCGCGGCGGACAGGAGGACCTACAATGAGCAGTTCTTC.

V is TRBV4-3 and J is TRBJ2-7; weak D call: TRBD2 (5 bases). Trimming shortened V by 1 base and J by 2 bases, and 9 bases separated the two germline ends. Germline CDR1 is LGHNA and CDR2 is YSLEER. This CDR3 has 14 residues. The CDR3 is CASSQGNSAYEQYF. CDR3 coding DNA: TGCGCCAGCAGCCAAGGAAATAGCGCCTACGAGCAGTACTTC.

This chain uses TRBV5-6 with TRBJ1-2, with 8 positions matching TRBD1. J was trimmed by 4 bases and V by 3 bases; bases with no gene match: 5. This CDR3 contains 14 residues. Germline values: CDR1 SGHDT, CDR2 YYEEEE. The CDR3 sequence is CASSSGTGSYGYTF. The DNA for the CDR3 is TGTGCCAGCAGCTCGGGGACAGGCTCCTATGGCTACACCTTC.

The V call is TRBV15, the J call TRBJ2-3; 9 positions agree with TRBD2. V gave up 11 bases and J gave up 0 bases; unmatched junction bases: 9. Germline V gives CDR1 LNHNV, CDR2 YYDKDF (reference sequence). The CDR3 is made up of 15 amino acids. Here the CDR3 DNA reads TGTGCCGCAGCCAGCGGGGGGTCTAGCACAGATACGCAGTATTTT. This gives the protein CAAASGGSSTDTQYF. Full variable domain (remainder filled in from reference TRBV15 and TRBJ2-3): DAMVIQNPRYQVTQFGKPVTLSCSQTLNHNVMYWYQQKSSQAPKLLFHYYDKDFNNEADTPDNFQSRRPNTSFCFLDIRSPGLGDTAMYLCAAASGGSSTDTQYFGPGTRLTVL.

The gene calls are TRBV5-5 and TRBJ1-2, with a tentative D call TRBD1 (5 bases). Trimming left V 5 bases short and J 1 base short, with 18 bases between. This CDR3 region has 16 residues. Looked up from germline, CDR1 is SGHKS and CDR2 is YYEKEE (reference sequence). The CDR3 sequence: CASRPATVSSNYGYTF. The CDR3 nucleotides are TGTGCCAGCAGACCAGCGACAGTCTCGAGTAACTATGGCTACACCTTC.

In its sample, this clone was seen a few times. V gene TRBV29-1 combines with J gene TRBJ2-3, with D hard to call. Germline CDR1 reads SQVTM; CDR2 reads ANQGSEA. Trimming pared 1 base from V and 8 bases from J, leaving 13 bases between. The CDR3 spans 13 residues. Here the CDR3 reads CSVEGLSKVTQYF. CDR3 in DNA: TGCAGCGTTGAAGGTCTGAGCAAAGTTACGCAGTATTTT.

In DNA, the CDR3 is TGTGCCAGCAGCTTAGGGGGCATTGGCAATCAGCCCCAGCATTTT. It specifies CASSLGGIGNQPQHF. This chain joins TRBV11-2 and TRBJ1-5, with D maybe TRBD1 (5 bases). CDR1 and CDR2 (germline): SGHAT, FQNNGV. The V and J ends lost 1 base and 2 bases respectively, with 9 bases between them. The CDR3 contains 15 residues.

This clone was recorded once. The rearrangement joins TRBV7-3 to TRBJ2-6; no clear D. V was pared by 1 base and J by 0 bases, with 10 bases between. Germline CDR1 and CDR2: SGHTA and FQGTGA. The CDR3 runs to 17 residues. CDR3 amino acids: CASSLSRTSSGANVLTF. For the CDR3, the DNA is TGTGCCAGCAGCTTAAGCAGGACCAGCTCTGGGGCCAACGTCCTGACTTTC.

This rearrangement joins TRBV4-3 to TRBJ2-3; TRBD1 aligns across 7 bases. The CDR3 is 17 amino acids. CDR1 and CDR2 (germline): LGHNA, YSLEER. Unmatched junction bases numbered 8, after V lost 2 bases and J lost 0 bases. CDR3 loop: CASSQMTTGPSTDTQYF. In DNA form, the CDR3 reads TGCGCCAGCAGCCAAATGACGACAGGGCCGAGCACAGATACGCAGTATTTT.

Comments on this clone: Relative to the germline gene, one junction end is altered; a read error may explain this. The CDR3 DNA follows: TGCAGCGTTCGCCCGCCTAGCACCGATACGCAGTATTTT. It yields the protein CSVRPPSTDTQYF. The chain carries TRBV29-1 and TRBJ2-3; possible D gene TRBD2, 5 bases. CDR1 is SQVTM, CDR2 ANQGSEA, per germline. The CDR3 is 13 residues long.

The chain links TRBV2 to TRBJ2-3; 8 bases match TRBD2. Trimming removed 3 bases from V and 2 bases from J; junction bases left unmatched: 10. Germline CDR1 and CDR2: SNHLY and FYNNEI. CDR3 length: 17 amino acids. This CDR3 is CASSDPPGLAYTDTQYF. The CDR3, as DNA: TGTGCCAGCAGTGACCCACCCGGACTAGCCTACACAGATACGCAGTATTTT.

V gene TRBV2 combines with J gene TRBJ1-5; D uncertain. CDR1 SNHLY and CDR2 FYNNEI come from the germline V gene. This CDR3 comprises 14 residues. Deletions cut 6 bases from V and 1 base from J, with 10 bases between. As DNA, the CDR3 is TGTGCCAGCAGAAAAGATTCGAGCAATCAGCCCCAGCATTTT. The encoded protein is CASRKDSSNQPQHF. Filled out from reference TRBV2 and TRBJ1-5, the complete variable domain reads EPEVTQTPSHQVTQMGQEVILRCVPISNHLYFYWYRQILGQKVEFLVSFYNNEISEKSEIFDDQFSVERPDGSNFTLKIRSTKLEDSAMYFCASRKDSSNQPQHFGDGTRLSIL.

The J gene is TRBJ1-6, the V gene TRBV2; D is unresolved. The CDR3 contains 15 residues. Germline lookup yields CDR1 SNHLY and CDR2 FYNNEI. V lost 6 bases and J lost 2, with 11 bases in between. The CDR3 loop reads CASRTWVTYNSPLHF. The CDR3 nucleotides read TGTGCCAGCAGGACTTGGGTCACCTATAATTCACCCCTCCACTTT.

This rearrangement joins TRBV7-8 to TRBJ2-3; 8 bases match TRBD2. Germline values: CDR1 SGHVS, CDR2 FQNEAQ. The junction had 12 bases not matched to a gene; V was cut back by 5 bases and J by 5 bases. The CDR3 length is 16 residues. Here the CDR3 reads CASSALGRGLEDTQYF. The CDR3 nucleotides read TGTGCCAGCAGCGCCCTGGGGCGGGGACTAGAAGATACGCAGTATTTT.

The sample holds a few counts of this clone. V gene TRBV7-6 combines with J gene TRBJ2-3; possible D gene TRBD2, 5 bases. The CDR3 runs to 16 residues. Germline lookup yields CDR1 SGHVS and CDR2 FNYEAQ. V was shortened by 2 bases and J by 2 bases, with 14 bases between the two germline ends. The CDR3 loop reads CASSLFQAENTDTQYF. The DNA of the CDR3 is TGTGCCAGCAGCTTATTTCAAGCGGAAAACACAGATACGCAGTATTTT. Full variable domain (remainder filled in from reference TRBV7-6 and TRBJ2-3): GAGVSQSPRYKVTKRGQDVALRCDPISGHVSLYWYRQALGQGPEFLTYFNYEAQQDKSGLPNDRFSAERPEGSISTLTIQRTEQRDSAMYRCASSLFQAENTDTQYFGPGTRLTVL.

The chain recombines TRBV29-1 with TRBJ2-7; 8 nucleotides line up with TRBD2. The germline V gene encodes CDR1 SQVTM and CDR2 ANQGSEA. The CDR3 is made up of 14 amino acids. Trimming at V came to 1 base and at J to 5 bases, leaving 7 bases not matched to a gene. The CDR3 protein is CSVEGGAGVNEQYF. The CDR3 nucleotides are TGCAGCGTTGAAGGCGGAGCGGGGGTCAACGAGCAGTACTTC.

J is TRBJ2-1 and V is TRBV30; D could derive from TRBD1 or TRBD2 (5 bases each). Germline CDR1 is GTSNPN and CDR2 is SVGIG (reference sequence). The CDR3 covers 16 residues. The V gene lost 0 bases and the J gene lost 1 base, with 13 bases spanning the gap. CDR3 in amino acids: CAWSVFGGGSYNEQFF. The DNA for the CDR3 is TGTGCCTGGAGTGTATTCGGTGGGGGATCCTACAATGAGCAGTTCTTC.

The gene calls are TRBV30 and TRBJ2-1; either TRBD1 or TRBD2 may supply D (5 bases each). V lost 3 bases and J lost 12, with 15 bases in between. Germline assignment: CDR1 GTSNPN and CDR2 SVGIG (reference sequence). There are 12 residues in the CDR3. The CDR3 DNA reads TGTGCCTGGAGCCCCGGGACCCCGAGGCAGTTCTTC. Translation gives CAWSPGTPRQFF. Together with reference TRBV30 and TRBJ2-1, the CDR3 gives the full variable domain: SQTIHQWPATLVQPVGSPLSLECTVEGTSNPNLYWYRQAAGRGLQLLFYSVGIGQISSEVPQNLSASRPQDRQFILSSKKLLLSDSGFYLCAWSPGTPRQFFGPGTRLTVL.

The rearrangement links TRBV29-1 to TRBJ1-1; weak D call: TRBD1 (6 bases). This CDR3 has 11 amino acids. V lost 7 bases and J 5 bases, leaving 11 bases between the germline ends. In germline, CDR1 is SQVTM, CDR2 ANQGSEA. CDR3 in DNA: TGCAGCGCAGGGGAATTGACTGAAGCTTTCTTT. Residues: CSAGELTEAFF.

This clone was detected only a few times. V is TRBV5-1 and J is TRBJ2-3; TRBD1 is a possible D gene (6 bases). Germline V lookup: CDR1 SGHRS, CDR2 YFSETQ. This CDR3 has 11 amino acids. V was trimmed by 5 bases and J by 9 bases, leaving 10 bases between them. CDR3 DNA sequence: TGCGCCAGCAGAAGACAGGAGACGCAGTATTTT. Its translation: CASRRQETQYF.

The chain couples TRBV25-1 to TRBJ1-1; D might be TRBD1 (5 bases). Trimming stripped 3 bases from V and 1 base from J, with 6 bases between. The CDR3 is 13 amino acids. In germline, CDR1 is MGHDK, CDR2 SYGVNS. For the CDR3, the DNA is TGTGCCAGCAGTGAGAGGGGGAACACTGAAGCTTTCTTT. Its protein product is CASSERGNTEAFF.

The chain combines TRBV6-5 with TRBJ1-1; D not resolved. V was trimmed by 0 bases and J by 8 bases, leaving 16 bases between them. Germline CDR1 is MNHEY and CDR2 is SVGAGI. CDR3 length: 15 amino acids. This CDR3 is CASSYSEHDGLEAFF. In DNA form, the CDR3 reads TGTGCCAGCAGTTACTCCGAACACGACGGGCTCGAAGCTTTCTTT.

This chain links TRBV5-1 with TRBJ2-7; weak D call: TRBD1 (6 bases). The length of the CDR3 is 18 residues. The V gene lost 3 bases and the J gene lost 3 bases, with 25 bases spanning the gap. Germline CDR1 and CDR2: SGHRS and YFSETQ. The CDR3 DNA sequence: TGCGCCAGCAGCTCGAACCTCCCGGCGGACAGTTACTTCTACGAGCAGTACTTC. Protein sequence: CASSSNLPADSYFYEQYF.

This clone has more than one count but fewer than ten. The rearrangement joins TRBV29-1 to TRBJ2-1; TRBD1 might be the D (6 bases). Germline V gene data show CDR1 as SQVTM and CDR2 as ANQGSEA. The CDR3 sequence is 15 residues long. The V and J ends lost 4 bases and 0 bases respectively, with 13 bases between them. The CDR3 nucleotides read TGCAGCGTTGCACGCCAGGACAGCTCCTACAATGAGCAGTTCTTC. As protein: CSVARQDSSYNEQFF.

This chain links TRBV7-8 with TRBJ2-1, with 8 bases fitting TRBD2. CDR1 and CDR2 (germline): SGHVS, FQNEAQ. With 0 bases clipped from V and 0 bases from J, the junction kept 7 bases outside the gene matches. The CDR3 has 18 amino acids. The CDR3 sequence: CASSLALRGGSSYNEQFF. The CDR3 region has the DNA TGTGCCAGCAGCTTAGCGCTCCGGGGGGGGAGCTCCTACAATGAGCAGTTCTTC. Combining the CDR3 with reference TRBV7-8 and TRBJ2-1 gives the whole variable domain GAGVSQSPRYKVAKRGQDVALRCDPISGHVSLFWYQQALGQGPEFLTYFQNEAQLDKSGLPSDRFFAERPEGSVSTLKIQRTQQEDSAVYLCASSLALRGGSSYNEQFFGPGTRLTVL.

This clone was counted only a few times. The chain joins TRBV7-2 to TRBJ2-4; weak D call: TRBD1 (6 bases). With 4 bases removed from V and 8 bases from J, the gap between germline ends came to 12 bases. This CDR3 spans 13 amino acids. Germline V gene lookup returns CDR1 SGHTA and CDR2 FQGNSA. The CDR3 sequence: CASSSRDKYIQYF. CDR3 DNA sequence: TGTGCCAGCAGCTCCCGGGACAAGTACATTCAGTACTTC.

The chain carries TRBV30 and TRBJ1-5; TRBD1 might be the D (6 bases). The germline CDR1 and CDR2 sequences are GTSNPN and SVGIG (reference sequence). The CDR3 loop spans 13 amino acids. Trimming shortened V by 3 bases and J by 5 bases, and 11 bases separated the two germline ends. The chain's CDR3 is CAWSQGGDQPQHF. In nucleotides, the CDR3 is TGTGCCTGGAGCCAAGGGGGGGATCAGCCCCAGCATTTT.

The gene calls are TRBV29-1 and TRBJ2-3, with 8 bases fitting TRBD2. Germline lookup yields CDR1 SQVTM and CDR2 ANQGSEA. Trimming took 2 bases from V and 2 from J; bases not matched to a gene: 3. This CDR3 has 14 amino acids. CDR3 region: CSVELAGSTDTQYF. CDR3 sequence (DNA): TGCAGCGTTGAACTAGCGGGCTCCACAGATACGCAGTATTTT.

This clone was seen only once. The chain joins TRBV29-1 to TRBJ1-1; 7 bases agree with TRBD1. The CDR3 covers 12 residues. Germline V gives CDR1 SQVTM, CDR2 ANQGSEA. The ends lost 7 bases at V and 1 base at J; junction bases unmatched: 3. The CDR3 reads CSDRQGNTEAFF. CDR3 in DNA: TGCAGCGACAGACAGGGGAACACTGAAGCTTTCTTT.

V gene TRBV5-1 combines with J gene TRBJ1-1; D might be TRBD1 (5 bases). Per the germline V gene, CDR1 is SGHRS and CDR2 is YFSETQ. The CDR3 is 16 residues long. V lost 0 bases and J lost 3, with 15 bases in between. The CDR3 nucleotides read TGCGCCAGCAGCTTGGGGGCGGGTCAGGGAGACACTGAAGCTTTCTTT. This codes for CASSLGAGQGDTEAFF.